This T cell receptor (beta chain) was captured by sequencing in a study of molecular identifiers for immune sequencing clone quantification. As previously described, bulk TCR libraries were made using listed TCR primers. TCRdb re-called the PCR reads through MiXCR, storing one row per CDR3 protein. The sample has about 500,000 distinct CDR3 sequences, around 23% seen once. CDR1 is MNHEY and CDR2 is SMNVEV in the germline V gene (reference sequence). The CDR3 has 11 amino acids. To note about this clonotype: Just one base apart from a much larger clone, this may be a read error.

Sequencing was done on a sample of naive CD8+ T cells from blood, with Jurkat cell RNA spiked in. Sample subset: FACS-sorted CD8+CD4-CCR7+CD45RA+ naive T cells. This chain connects TRBV27 to TRBJ2-7, with TRBD2 as a possible D gene (6 bases). The TCR originated in a human donor in good health. Some libraries in this study had Jurkat cell RNA spiked in. CDR3 in amino acids: CASSSSGRQCF. CDR3 DNA sequence: TGTGCCAGCAGTTCATCAGGGAGGCAGTGCTTC.